These 18 T cell receptor beta chains were all obtained from the same sample, sequenced in a study of low-dose radiotherapy and immunotherapy resistance in tumors. Indicated time point: before trial treatment. TRAV- and TRBV-specific primers were used for first-strand cDNA, which covered alpha and beta chains. Amplification of TCRs used a constant-region primer and V-primer adapter for around 20 PCR cycles. Each CDR3 protein is one row after TCRdb ran MiXCR on the reads. The table shows approximately 70,000 distinct CDR3 sequences, with around 30% occurring only once. The specimen was PBMCs, collected before treatment. The receptors were gathered from a female donor with ovarian cancer.

The V call is TRBV6-5, the J call TRBJ2-1, with unresolved D. V lost 6 bases to trimming and J lost 1 base, with 13 bases between them. Germline V gene lookup returns CDR1 MNHEY and CDR2 SVGAGI. The CDR3 is 15 amino acids. The CDR3 DNA is TGTGCCAGCAGCCACACAAAGGCGTCCTACAATGAGCAGTTCTTC. Translating it yields CASSHTKASYNEQFF.

Ten or more counts support this clonotype. This rearrangement joins TRBV7-9 to TRBJ1-1; tentatively, D is TRBD1 (5 bases). The CDR3 is made up of 15 amino acids. CDR1 is SEHNR and CDR2 is FQNEAQ in the germline V gene (reference sequence). With 3 bases removed from V and 0 bases from J, the gap between germline ends came to 11 bases. Here the CDR3 reads CASSLFGTLNTEAFF. Written as DNA, the CDR3 is TGTGCCAGCAGCTTGTTTGGGACGTTGAACACTGAAGCTTTCTTT. Combining the CDR3 with reference TRBV7-9 and TRBJ1-1 gives the whole variable domain DTGVSQNPRHKITKRGQNVTFRCDPISEHNRLYWYRQTLGQGPEFLTYFQNEAQLEKSRLLSDRFSAERPKGSFSTLEIQRTEQGDSAMYLCASSLFGTLNTEAFFGQGTRLTVV.

Of note for this clonotype: It differs at one base from a far larger clone, so likely a read error. V is TRBV5-8 and J is TRBJ2-7; D is possibly TRBD1 (5 bases). The germline CDR1 and CDR2 sequences are SGHTS and YDEGEE. V was trimmed by 2 bases and J by 1 base, leaving 10 bases between them. This CDR3 has 14 amino acids. The DNA for the CDR3 is TGTGCCAGCAGCTTTGATCAGGGATCCTACGAGCAGTACTTC. Protein sequence: CASSFDQGSYEQYF.

This chain links TRBV6-4 with TRBJ2-3; tentatively, D is TRBD1 (7 bases). Germline CDR1 is MRHNA and CDR2 is SNTAGT. CDR3 length: 16 residues. The V gene lost 2 bases and the J gene lost 0 bases, with 12 bases spanning the gap. DNA for the CDR3: TGTGCCAGCAGTGACCTCCCAGGGGGGAGCACAGATACGCAGTATTTT. This encodes CASSDLPGGSTDTQYF.

This clonotype was counted at least ten times. This chain joins TRBV28 and TRBJ1-1, with 9 bases lining up with TRBD1. The junction had 10 bases not matched to a gene; V was cut back by 5 bases and J by 6 bases. Germline V lookup: CDR1 MDHEN, CDR2 SYDVKM. CDR3 size: 15 residues. The CDR3 coding sequence is TGTGCCAGCAGTCCCCGGGACAGGGTAGTATCTGAAGCTTTCTTT. It codes for CASSPRDRVVSEAFF.

There are a few counts of this clonotype. The likely explanation is a read error, given a far larger clone one base away. The chain couples TRBV24-1 to TRBJ2-5, with 8 bases aligning to TRBD1. The trim removed 5 bases at V and 12 bases at J, leaving 7 bases unmatched. The CDR3 spans 12 residues. Germline-derived CDR1 and CDR2 are KGHDR and SFDVKD. In DNA, the CDR3 is TGTGCCACCAGTGCCCCTGGGGGACAGGAGTACTTC. Translation: CATSAPGGQEYF.

This clonotype was picked up many times. The chain joins TRBV20-1 to TRBJ2-3; D ambiguous. The germline CDR1 and CDR2 sequences are DFQATT and SNEGSKA (reference sequence). This CDR3 comprises 13 residues. Trimming took 3 bases from V and 0 from J, leaving 7 bases between them. The CDR3 sequence is CSASGESTDTQYF. DNA for the CDR3: TGCAGTGCTAGTGGCGAGAGCACAGATACGCAGTATTTT.

This clonotype was seen repeatedly, ten times or more. The V gene is TRBV7-2, the J gene TRBJ2-1, with D tentatively TRBD2 (5 bases). CDR1 SGHTA and CDR2 FQGNSA come from the germline V gene. The CDR3 is 12 amino acids. V lost 3 bases to trimming and J lost 11 bases, with 11 bases between them. CDR3 residues: CASSFIGVKQFF. In DNA form, the CDR3 reads TGTGCCAGCAGCTTTATCGGGGTTAAGCAGTTCTTC.

Ten or more counts support this clonotype. The CDR3 spells CSALSVGNTEAFF. As DNA, the CDR3 is TGCAGTGCCCTCTCGGTAGGCAACACTGAAGCTTTCTTT. The V gene is TRBV20-1, the J gene TRBJ1-1, with no clear D. The germline gives CDR1 DFQATT, CDR2 SNEGSKA (reference sequence). This CDR3 has 13 amino acids. V was clipped by 6 bases and J by 2 bases, with 13 bases between them.

This clonotype was counted between two and nine times. The chain links TRBV29-1 to TRBJ2-7; D unclear. Germline V gives CDR1 SQVTM, CDR2 ANQGSEA. Trimming shortened V by 6 bases and J by 0 bases, and 15 bases separated the two germline ends. The CDR3 consists of 14 residues. CDR3 region: CSVSLWSASYEQYF. The CDR3, as DNA: TGCAGCGTCTCCTTATGGTCCGCCTCCTACGAGCAGTACTTC.

The chain employs TRBV25-1 and TRBJ2-5; the match to TRBD1 covers 10 bases. The length of the CDR3 is 14 residues. V was pared by 4 bases and J by 7 bases, with 6 bases of the junction left unmatched. Germline CDR1 is MGHDK and CDR2 is SYGVNS. This CDR3 is CASSGTGGSRTQYF. DNA of the CDR3: TGTGCCAGCAGTGGGACAGGGGGTTCTCGGACCCAGTACTTC.

V usage is TRBV18 and J usage is TRBJ2-2; the match to TRBD1 covers 8 bases. The trim removed 5 bases at V and 0 bases at J, leaving 2 bases unmatched. Germline V lookup: CDR1 KGHSH, CDR2 LQKENI. This CDR3 has 15 amino acids. The CDR3 region is CASSAGQANTGELFF. CDR3 nucleotide sequence: TGTGCCAGCTCAGCGGGACAGGCGAACACCGGGGAGCTGTTTTTT. Based on the CDR3 plus reference TRBV18 and TRBJ2-2, the full variable domain is NAGVMQNPRHLVRRRGQEARLRCSPMKGHSHVYWYRQLPEEGLKFMVYLQKENIIDESGMPKERFSAEFPKEGPSILRIQQVVRGDSAAYFCASSAGQANTGELFFGEGSRLTVL.

In the case of this clonotype: One base separates it from a far larger clone, so it is likely a read error. The CDR3 coding sequence is TGTGGTAGCGGACGGGGACTAGCCTATGGCTACACCTTC. This gives the protein CGSGRGLAYGYTF. The chain is built from TRBV6-1 and TRBJ1-2; D perhaps matches TRBD1 (5 bases). Germline V gene sequence: CDR1 MNHNS, CDR2 SASEGT. The CDR3 spans 13 residues.

The J gene is TRBJ1-4, the V gene TRBV28; 8 bases match TRBD1. This CDR3 comprises 15 residues. Trimming at V came to 3 bases and at J to 7 bases, leaving 7 bases not matched to a gene. CDR1 is MDHEN, CDR2 SYDVKM, per germline. The CDR3 coding sequence is TGTGCCAGCAGTTTCGCAGGGGGCGGAGGTGAAAAACTGTTTTTT. It encodes CASSFAGGGGEKLFF.

This sequence joins TRBV11-2 and TRBJ1-2, with D maybe TRBD1 (6 bases). Trimming stripped 1 base from V and 3 bases from J, with 18 bases between. The CDR3 runs 17 residues. The germline V gene has CDR1 SGHAT and CDR2 FQNNGV. The CDR3 is CASSLGGRRGGDYGYTF. CDR3 bases: TGTGCCAGCAGCTTAGGCGGCCGGAGGGGGGGCGACTATGGCTACACCTTC.

The J gene is TRBJ1-5, the V gene TRBV28; D gene unclear. CDR3 length equals 11 residues. Trimming shortened V by 8 bases and J by 4 bases, and 6 bases separated the two germline ends. The germline V gene encodes CDR1 MDHEN and CDR2 SYDVKM. CDR3 coding DNA: TGTGCCAGCTGTTCGAATCAGCCCCAGCATTTT. This translates into CASCSNQPQHF.

This clonotype was seen more than once but under ten times. This rearrangement joins TRBV12-3 or TRBV12-4 to TRBJ2-1; 14 bases match TRBD2. Losses at the gene ends were 7 bases for V and 10 bases for J; bases not matched to a gene: 6. This CDR3 is built from 14 residues. The CDR3: CASMTSGRAGEQFF. In nucleotides, the CDR3 is TGTGCCAGCATGACTAGCGGGAGGGCAGGCGAGCAGTTCTTC.

This clonotype was detected only once. For the CDR3, the DNA is TGTGCCAGCAGTGATGTTTGGACTAGCGGAGTAAATGAGCAGTTCTTC. It specifies CASSDVWTSGVNEQFF. The chain has TRBV6-1 and TRBJ2-1, with 10 bases aligning to TRBD2. Germline V gene sequence: CDR1 MNHNS, CDR2 SASEGT. Unmatched junction bases numbered 9, after V lost 3 bases and J lost 7 bases. This CDR3 spans 16 amino acids.